Below, 16 T cell receptor beta chains from the same sample are listed, as sequenced in a study of T cells in women clearing cervical HPV infection. Generated by immunoSEQ multiplex PCR, the TCRdb table keeps only in-frame clones and is missing some. This repertoire includes 30,000 to 40,000 clones. Source material: blood buffy coat. These receptor sequences come from a woman between 18 and 70 years old with a cervical HPV16 infection that either progressed to CIN3+ or cleared (not recorded which).

With regard to this clone: The read falls 3 residues short of the CDR3 end, and the missing part is taken from the germline J gene. The chain recombines TRBV2 with TRBJ2-5, with D possibly being TRBD1 (5 bases). Germline V CDR1 and CDR2: SNHLY, FYNNEI. V was trimmed by 7 bases and J by 0 bases, leaving 12 bases between them. CDR3 length: 14 residues. Incomplete CDR3 DNA: TGTGCCAGCACCCCCCCGGACAACCAAGAGACC. This encodes CASTPPDNQET. The entire CDR3 reads CASTPPDNQETQYF.

Concerning this clone: The CDR3 extends 3 residues past the end of the read, so its final part is completed from the germline J gene. The V and J genes are TRBV19 and TRBJ1-2; 12 positions match TRBD1. This CDR3 has 14 amino acids. Germline V gene data show CDR1 as LNHDA and CDR2 as SQIVND (reference sequence). J lost 7 bases, V lost 5 bases, and 5 bases had no gene match. The CDR3 DNA, read in part, is TGTGCCAGTAGTGTCCCGGGACAGGGGGCTGGC. Encoded protein: CASSVPGQGAG. In full, the CDR3 reads CASSVPGQGAGYTF. The entire variable domain, with the rest obtained from reference TRBV19 and TRBJ1-2, is as follows: DGGITQSPKYLFRKEGQNVTLSCEQNLNHDAMYWYRQDPGQGLRLIYYSQIVNDFQKGDIAEGYSVSREKKESFPLTVTSAQKNPTAFYLCASSVPGQGAGYTFGSGTRLTVV.

Note on this clone: Sequencing ends 3 residues short of the CDR3 end; the germline J gene provides the rest. The V gene is TRBV19, the J gene TRBJ1-1; D call uncertain. The germline gives CDR1 LNHDA, CDR2 SQIVND (reference sequence). CDR3 length: 15 amino acids. V dropped 9 bases and J dropped 3 bases, with 20 bases sitting between them. The part of the CDR3 DNA that was read is TGTGCCAGAAGTGGCCCTGACGGGGTGGACACTGAA. Protein: CARSGPDGVDTE. The entire CDR3 sequence reads CARSGPDGVDTEAFF.

Note on this clone: The CDR3 extends 3 residues past the end of the read, so its final part is completed from the germline J gene. This chain connects TRBV25-1 to TRBJ2-7; D is possibly TRBD2 (6 bases). The V gene's germline CDR1 is MGHDK and CDR2 SYGVNS. CDR3 size: 16 residues. The ends were cut back, 6 bases at V and 0 bases at J, with 18 bases in the middle. CDR3 sequence reads: CASSSPGVRTSYEQYF. The sequenced CDR3 bases are TGTGCCAGCAGCTCCCCGGGGGTCAGGACCTCCTACGAG.

Regarding this clone: Read data end 3 residues before the CDR3 end; the end is taken from the germline J gene. The chain links TRBV2 to TRBJ2-7, with TRBD2 matching 8 bases. This CDR3 is built from 13 residues. Germline values: CDR1 SNHLY, CDR2 FYNNEI. V shed 9 bases, J shed 1 base, and the junction held 5 bases outside the gene matches. The CDR3 loop is CASGLAESYEQYF. The part of the CDR3 DNA that was read is TGTGCCAGTGGACTAGCCGAGTCCTACGAG.

Comments on this clone: An end of the junction does not agree with germline; a read error may underlie this. Other DNA sequences in this sample translate to the same CDR3. The CDR3 sequence is CAGSSRDSGIGYEQYF. The part of the CDR3 DNA that was read is TGTGCCGGTAGCTCCCGAGATAGCGGGATAGGGTACGAG. The rearrangement uses TRBV19 and TRBJ2-7; 8 bases are a match to TRBD2. The read terminates 3 residues before the CDR3 end, so the remaining end is supplied by the germline J gene. In germline, CDR1 is LNHDA, CDR2 SQIVND (reference sequence). The length of the CDR3 is 16 residues.

As for this clone: The read stops 3 residues short of the end of the CDR3; the missing end is completed from the germline J gene. This chain links TRBV2 with TRBJ1-4; D may be TRBD1 (5 bases). From germline, CDR1 is SNHLY and CDR2 FYNNEI. The CDR3 runs to 13 residues. Trimming stripped 7 bases from V and 8 bases from J, with 14 bases between. The CDR3 reads CASNIDSSEKLFF. Partial CDR3 DNA: TGTGCCAGCAACATAGACAGTAGCGAAAAA. The full variable domain, rest sourced from reference TRBV2 and TRBJ1-4, is EPEVTQTPSHQVTQMGQEVILRCVPISNHLYFYWYRQILGQKVEFLVSFYNNEISEKSEIFDDQFSVERPDGSNFTLKIRSTKLEDSAMYFCASNIDSSEKLFFGSGTQLSVL.

By frequency, this clone is medium-sized. Read coverage stops 3 residues before the CDR3 terminus; the germline J gene supplies the remainder. The V gene is TRBV7-9, the J gene TRBJ2-2; D is uncertain. V was clipped by 4 bases and J by 9 bases, with 9 bases between them. CDR3 length equals 12 residues. Germline V gene sequence: CDR1 SEHNR, CDR2 FQNEAQ (reference sequence). The CDR3 reads CASSSPVWELFF. Partial CDR3 DNA: TGTGCCAGCAGCTCTCCCGTATGGGAG.

Note on this clone: The read is 3 residues too short to cover the CDR3 end, so that end is filled in from the germline J gene. This chain connects TRBV5-6 to TRBJ1-1; the match to TRBD1 covers 8 bases. The CDR3 is made up of 13 amino acids. The germline V gene has CDR1 SGHDT and CDR2 YYEEEE. The DNA read from the CDR3 is TGTGCCAGCACCAGACAGGGGCAAGAGACC. Translating gives CASTRQGQET. In full, the CDR3 is CASTRQGQETAFF. Combining the CDR3 with reference TRBV5-6 and TRBJ1-1 gives the whole variable domain DAGVTQSPTHLIKTRGQQVTLRCSPKSGHDTVSWYQQALGQGPQFIFQYYEEEERQRGNFPDRFSGHQFPNYSSELNVNALLLGDSALYLCASTRQGQETAFFGQGTRLTVV.

About this clone: The read finishes 3 residues shy of the CDR3 end, and the germline J gene is used to complete it. The V gene is TRBV7-2, the J gene TRBJ2-3, with 7 bases matching TRBD1. The CDR3 extends over 15 amino acids. CDR1 SGHTA and CDR2 FQGNSA come from the germline V gene. The CDR3 protein is CASSKTGQYGQPQYF. The part of the CDR3 DNA that was read is TGTGCCAGCAGCAAGACAGGGCAGTACGGTCAGCCG.

Details on this clone: The read stops 3 residues short of the end of the CDR3; the missing end is completed from the germline J gene. This rearrangement joins TRBV6-2 or TRBV6-3 to TRBJ2-7; D possibly corresponds to TRBD1 (6 bases). This CDR3 spans 13 amino acids. The germline V and J ends were trimmed by 3 bases and 2 bases, with 8 bases remaining between them. CDR1 MNHEY and CDR2 SVGEGT come from the germline V gene. The CDR3 DNA, read in part, is TGTGCCAGCAGTTATGACAGGACCTACGAG. It translates to CASSYDRTYE. The full CDR3 sequence reads CASSYDRTYEQYF.

As to this clone: Read coverage stops 3 residues before the CDR3 terminus; the germline J gene supplies the remainder. The V call is TRBV6-4, the J call TRBJ2-1, with 8 bases aligning to TRBD1. The CDR3 is 15 amino acids. CDR1 is MRHNA, CDR2 SNTAGT, per germline. V trimming: 4 bases; J trimming: 4 bases; junction bases outside the gene matches: 6. CDR3 bases read: TGTGCCAGCAGTGTAGGACAGGGATTTTACAATGAG. Its protein is CASSVGQGFYNE. The CDR3, in full, reads CASSVGQGFYNEQFF.

On this clone: With the read ending 3 residues before the CDR3 end, the germline J gene is used to fill in that end. The chain recombines TRBV7-9 with TRBJ1-1; tentatively, D is TRBD1 (5 bases). V was pared by 2 bases and J by 6 bases, with 13 bases between. CDR1 is SEHNR and CDR2 is FQNEAQ in the germline V gene (reference sequence). This CDR3 contains 14 residues. The CDR3 bases that were read are TGTGCCAGCAGCTTACGACTTAAAGGGGCTGAA. Translated: CASSLRLKGAE. The entire CDR3 sequence reads CASSLRLKGAEAFF.

With regard to this clone: The CDR3 is cut off 3 residues early in the read; its end comes from the germline J gene. V usage is TRBV30 and J usage is TRBJ1-6; TRBD1 agrees at 10 bases. The CDR3 runs to 15 residues. Germline assignment: CDR1 GTSNPN and CDR2 SVGIG (reference sequence). Unmatched junction bases numbered 4, after V lost 2 bases and J lost 6 bases. The CDR3 spells CAWSTRDRGNSPLHF. CDR3 DNA, as far as it was read: TGTGCCTGGAGTACCCGGGACAGGGGTAATTCACCC.

A remark on this clone: Read sequence stops 3 residues before the CDR3 end, and the germline J gene provides the missing end. This chain joins TRBV19 and TRBJ2-6; D gene ambiguous. The CDR3 extends over 17 amino acids. With 3 bases removed from V and 0 bases from J, the gap between germline ends came to 12 bases. Germline V gives CDR1 LNHDA, CDR2 SQIVND (reference sequence). CDR3 protein: CASSMQGRPSGANVLTF. CDR3 DNA (partial): TGTGCCAGTAGTATGCAAGGGCGCCCCTCTGGGGCCAACGTC. The full variable domain, its missing parts supplied by reference TRBV19 and TRBJ2-6, is DGGITQSPKYLFRKEGQNVTLSCEQNLNHDAMYWYRQDPGQGLRLIYYSQIVNDFQKGDIAEGYSVSREKKESFPLTVTSAQKNPTAFYLCASSMQGRPSGANVLTFGAGSRLTVL.

For this clone: The read falls 3 residues short of the CDR3 end, and the missing part is taken from the germline J gene. The chain carries TRBV19 and TRBJ1-5, with D unresolved. Germline values: CDR1 LNHDA, CDR2 SQIVND (reference sequence). The CDR3 consists of 13 residues. CDR3 sequence reads: CASSIILSDPQHF. The DNA read from the CDR3 is TGTGCCAGTAGTATAATCCTGTCAGATCCC.